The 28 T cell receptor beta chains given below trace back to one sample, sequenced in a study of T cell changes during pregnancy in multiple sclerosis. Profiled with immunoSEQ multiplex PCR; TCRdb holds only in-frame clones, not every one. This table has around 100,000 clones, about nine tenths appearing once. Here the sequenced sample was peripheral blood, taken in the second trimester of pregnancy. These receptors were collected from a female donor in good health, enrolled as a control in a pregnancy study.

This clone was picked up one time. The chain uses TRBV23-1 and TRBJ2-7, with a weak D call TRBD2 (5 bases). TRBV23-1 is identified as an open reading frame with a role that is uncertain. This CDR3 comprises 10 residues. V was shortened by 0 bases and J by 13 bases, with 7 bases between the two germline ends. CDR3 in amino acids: CASSQSGVYF. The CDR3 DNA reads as TGCGCCAGCAGTCAATCCGGGGTATACTTC.

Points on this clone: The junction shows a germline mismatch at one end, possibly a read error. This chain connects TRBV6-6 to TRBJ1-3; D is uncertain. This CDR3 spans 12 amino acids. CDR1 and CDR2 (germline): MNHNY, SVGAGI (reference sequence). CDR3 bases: TGTGCCTGCAGGAGGGAAGTTCAGGCCATATATTTT. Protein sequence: CACRREVQAIYF.

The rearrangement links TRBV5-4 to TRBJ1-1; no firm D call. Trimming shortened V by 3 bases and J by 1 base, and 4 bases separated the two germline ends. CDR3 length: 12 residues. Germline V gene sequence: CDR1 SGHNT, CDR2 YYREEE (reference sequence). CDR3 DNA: TGTGCCAGCAGCTCACAGAACACTGAAGCTTTCTTT. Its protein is CASSSQNTEAFF.

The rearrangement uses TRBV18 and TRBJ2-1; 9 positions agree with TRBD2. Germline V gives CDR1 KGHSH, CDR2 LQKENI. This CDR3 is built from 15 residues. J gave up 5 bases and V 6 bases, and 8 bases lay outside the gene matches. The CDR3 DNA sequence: TGTGCCAGCTCCCCGCGGACTAGCGACCACAATGAGCAGTTCTTC. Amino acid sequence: CASSPRTSDHNEQFF.

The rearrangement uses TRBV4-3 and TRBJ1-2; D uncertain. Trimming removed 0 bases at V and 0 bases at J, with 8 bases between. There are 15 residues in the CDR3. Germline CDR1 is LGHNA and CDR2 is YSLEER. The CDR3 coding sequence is TGCGCCAGCAGCCAAGAGGCCAGTACTAACTATGGCTACACCTTC. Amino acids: CASSQEASTNYGYTF.

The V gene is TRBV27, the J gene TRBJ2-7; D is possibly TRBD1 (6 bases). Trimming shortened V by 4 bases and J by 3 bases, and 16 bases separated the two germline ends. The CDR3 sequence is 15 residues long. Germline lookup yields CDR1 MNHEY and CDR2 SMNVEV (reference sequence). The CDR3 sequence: CASSSPPQGVYEQYF. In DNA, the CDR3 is TGTGCCAGCAGTTCCCCCCCACAGGGAGTCTACGAGCAGTACTTC.

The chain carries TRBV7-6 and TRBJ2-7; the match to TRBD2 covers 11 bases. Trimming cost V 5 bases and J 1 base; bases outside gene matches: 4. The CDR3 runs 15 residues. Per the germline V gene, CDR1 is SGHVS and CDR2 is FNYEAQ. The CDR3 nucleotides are TGTGCCAGCAGCAACGGACTAGCGGGTTCCTACGAGCAGTACTTC. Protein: CASSNGLAGSYEQYF.

The CDR3 region is CAISLQGGNQPQHF. In nucleotides, the CDR3 is TGTGCCATCAGTTTACAGGGTGGCAATCAGCCCCAGCATTTT. V usage is TRBV10-3 and J usage is TRBJ1-5, with a possible D match to TRBD1 (6 bases). This CDR3 comprises 14 residues. Trimming cost V 5 bases and J 2 bases, with 10 bases left between them. CDR1 ENHRY and CDR2 SYGVKD come from the germline V gene.

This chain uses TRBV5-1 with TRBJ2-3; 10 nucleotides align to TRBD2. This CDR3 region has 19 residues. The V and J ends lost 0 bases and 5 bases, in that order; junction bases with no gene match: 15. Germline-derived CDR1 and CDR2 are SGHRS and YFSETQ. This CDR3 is CASSLGFRLAGVGLDTQYF. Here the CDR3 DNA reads TGCGCCAGCAGCTTGGGGTTTCGGCTAGCGGGAGTAGGTCTAGATACGCAGTATTTT.

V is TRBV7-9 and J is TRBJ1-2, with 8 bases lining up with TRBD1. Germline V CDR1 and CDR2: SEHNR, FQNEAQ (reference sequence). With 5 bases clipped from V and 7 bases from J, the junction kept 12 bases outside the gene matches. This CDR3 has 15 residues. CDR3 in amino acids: CASSVEGQGRGGYTF. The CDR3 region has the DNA TGTGCCAGCAGCGTCGAAGGACAGGGAAGAGGTGGCTACACCTTC.

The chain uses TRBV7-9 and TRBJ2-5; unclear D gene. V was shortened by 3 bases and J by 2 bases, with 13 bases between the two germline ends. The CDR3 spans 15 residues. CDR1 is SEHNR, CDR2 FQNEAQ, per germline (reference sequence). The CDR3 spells CASSFFPTGQETQYF. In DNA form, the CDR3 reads TGTGCCAGCAGCTTTTTCCCGACCGGGCAAGAGACCCAGTACTTC.

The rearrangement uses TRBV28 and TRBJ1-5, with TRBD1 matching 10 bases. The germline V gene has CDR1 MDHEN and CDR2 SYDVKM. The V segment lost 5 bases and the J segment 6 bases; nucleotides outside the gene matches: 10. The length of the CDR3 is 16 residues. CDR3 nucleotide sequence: TGTGCCAGCAGTCCGACAGGGGGCGTGTTCGGTCAGCCCCAGCATTTT. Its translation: CASSPTGGVFGQPQHF. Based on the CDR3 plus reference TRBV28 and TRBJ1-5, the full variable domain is DVKVTQSSRYLVKRTGEKVFLECVQDMDHENMFWYRQDPGLGLRLIYFSYDVKMKEKGDIPEGYSVSREKKERFSLILESASTNQTSMYLCASSPTGGVFGQPQHFGDGTRLSIL.

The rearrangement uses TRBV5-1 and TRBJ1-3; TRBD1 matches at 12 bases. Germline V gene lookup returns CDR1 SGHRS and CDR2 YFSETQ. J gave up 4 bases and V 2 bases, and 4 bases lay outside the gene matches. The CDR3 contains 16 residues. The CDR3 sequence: CASSFAGQGAGNTIYF. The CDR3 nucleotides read TGCGCCAGCAGCTTCGCGGGACAGGGGGCGGGAAACACCATATATTTT.

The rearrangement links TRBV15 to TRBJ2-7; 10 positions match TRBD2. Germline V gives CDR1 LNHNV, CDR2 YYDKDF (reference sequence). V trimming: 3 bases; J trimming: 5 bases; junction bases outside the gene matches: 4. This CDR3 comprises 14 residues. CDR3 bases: TGTGCCACCAGCAGTAGCGGGAGGCGCCACGAGCAGTACTTC. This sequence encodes CATSSSGRRHEQYF.

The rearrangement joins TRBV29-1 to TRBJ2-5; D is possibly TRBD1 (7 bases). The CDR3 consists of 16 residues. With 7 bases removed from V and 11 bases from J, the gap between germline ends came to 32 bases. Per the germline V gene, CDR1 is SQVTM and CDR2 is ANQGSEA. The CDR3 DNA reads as TGCAGCGCCAGAGGGGGGACAGCCGGCTTTTCGAGGGAGCAGTACTTC. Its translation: CSARGGTAGFSREQYF.

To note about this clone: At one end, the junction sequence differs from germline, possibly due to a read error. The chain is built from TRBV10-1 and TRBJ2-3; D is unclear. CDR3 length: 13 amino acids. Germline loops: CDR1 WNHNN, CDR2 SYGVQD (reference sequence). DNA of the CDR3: TGCGCCAGTAGTGCCTCGGGCACAGATACGCAGTATTTT. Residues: CASSASGTDTQYF.

The CDR3 DNA sequence: TGTGCCAGCAGCCCACAGGGGGGCCAAGAGACCCAGTACTTC. It codes for CASSPQGGQETQYF. V is TRBV5-6 and J is TRBJ2-5; 8 nucleotides agree with TRBD1. Germline V gene sequence: CDR1 SGHDT, CDR2 YYEEEE. The V segment lost 4 bases and the J segment 1 base; nucleotides outside the gene matches: 3. The length of the CDR3 is 14 residues.

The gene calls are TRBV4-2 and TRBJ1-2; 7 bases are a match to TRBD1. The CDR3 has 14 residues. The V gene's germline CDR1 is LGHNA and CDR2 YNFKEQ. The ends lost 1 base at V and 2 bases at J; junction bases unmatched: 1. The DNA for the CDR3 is TGTGCCAGCAGCCAAGGGGGACAGAACTATGGCTACACCTTC. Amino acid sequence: CASSQGGQNYGYTF.

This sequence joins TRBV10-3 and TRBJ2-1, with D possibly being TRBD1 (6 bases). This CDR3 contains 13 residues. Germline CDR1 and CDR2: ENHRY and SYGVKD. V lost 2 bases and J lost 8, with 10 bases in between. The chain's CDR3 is CAISEGQGYEQFF. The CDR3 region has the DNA TGTGCCATCAGTGAGGGGCAGGGGTATGAGCAGTTCTTC.

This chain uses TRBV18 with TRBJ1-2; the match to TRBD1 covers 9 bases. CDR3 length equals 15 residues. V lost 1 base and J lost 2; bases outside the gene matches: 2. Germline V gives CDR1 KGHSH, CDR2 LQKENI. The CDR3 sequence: CASSPLGQGNYGYTF. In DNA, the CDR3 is TGTGCCAGCTCACCACTGGGACAGGGCAACTATGGCTACACCTTC. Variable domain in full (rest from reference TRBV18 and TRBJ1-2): NAGVMQNPRHLVRRRGQEARLRCSPMKGHSHVYWYRQLPEEGLKFMVYLQKENIIDESGMPKERFSAEFPKEGPSILRIQQVVRGDSAAYFCASSPLGQGNYGYTFGSGTRLTVV.

The CDR3 loop reads CASSAPGQAPFYGYTF. The CDR3 DNA sequence: TGTGCCAGTAGTGCCCCGGGACAGGCGCCTTTCTATGGCTACACCTTC. V is TRBV19 and J is TRBJ1-2; 8 nucleotides agree with TRBD1. J was trimmed by 4 bases and V by 5 bases; bases with no gene match: 12. CDR1 is LNHDA and CDR2 is SQIVND in the germline V gene (reference sequence). The CDR3 is 16 amino acids.

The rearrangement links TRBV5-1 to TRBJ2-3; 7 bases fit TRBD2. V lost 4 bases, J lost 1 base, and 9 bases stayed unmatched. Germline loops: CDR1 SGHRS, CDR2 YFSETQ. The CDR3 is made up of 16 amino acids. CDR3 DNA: TGCGCCAGCAGCCCCGGACTAGTTTTTGGCACAGATACGCAGTATTTT. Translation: CASSPGLVFGTDTQYF.

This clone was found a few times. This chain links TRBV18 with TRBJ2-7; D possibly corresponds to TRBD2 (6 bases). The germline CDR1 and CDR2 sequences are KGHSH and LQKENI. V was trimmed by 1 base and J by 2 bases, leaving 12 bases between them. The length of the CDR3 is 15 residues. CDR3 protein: CASSPLAGPTYEQYF. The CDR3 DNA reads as TGTGCCAGCTCACCACTGGCGGGGCCAACCTACGAGCAGTACTTC.

CDR3 in amino acids: CASSLVGQGGTEAFF. CDR3 in DNA: TGTGCCAGCAGCTTGGTGGGACAGGGGGGGACTGAAGCTTTCTTT. This chain links TRBV7-9 with TRBJ1-1, with 11 bases aligning to TRBD1. Trimming cost V 3 bases and J 5 bases; bases outside gene matches: 5. The CDR3 is 15 residues long. Germline values: CDR1 SEHNR, CDR2 FQNEAQ (reference sequence).

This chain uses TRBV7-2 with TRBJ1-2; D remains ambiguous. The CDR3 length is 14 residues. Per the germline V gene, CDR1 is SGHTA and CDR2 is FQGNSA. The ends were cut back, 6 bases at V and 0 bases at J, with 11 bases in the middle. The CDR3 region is CASRGGLTNYGYTF. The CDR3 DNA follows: TGTGCCAGCAGAGGAGGGCTTACTAACTATGGCTACACCTTC.

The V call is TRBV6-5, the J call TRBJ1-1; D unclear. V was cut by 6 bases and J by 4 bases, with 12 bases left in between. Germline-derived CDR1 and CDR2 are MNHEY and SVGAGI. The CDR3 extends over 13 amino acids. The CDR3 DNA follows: TGTGCCAGCAGCCAGGCACAGTCCACTGAAGCTTTCTTT. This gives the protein CASSQAQSTEAFF.

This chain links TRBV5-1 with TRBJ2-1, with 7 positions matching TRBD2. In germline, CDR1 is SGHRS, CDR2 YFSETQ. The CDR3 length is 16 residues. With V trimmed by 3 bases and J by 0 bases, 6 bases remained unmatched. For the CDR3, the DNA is TGCGCCAGCAGCTCCCCCGGGGGGAGCTCCTACAATGAGCAGTTCTTC. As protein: CASSSPGGSSYNEQFF.

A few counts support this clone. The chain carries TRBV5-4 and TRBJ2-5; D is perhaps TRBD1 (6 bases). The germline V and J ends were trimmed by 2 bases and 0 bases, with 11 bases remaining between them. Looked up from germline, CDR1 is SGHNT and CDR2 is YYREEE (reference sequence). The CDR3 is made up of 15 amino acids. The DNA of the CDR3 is TGTGCCAGCAGCTTCCAGGGGAAGTACCAAGAGACCCAGTACTTC. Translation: CASSFQGKYQETQYF.